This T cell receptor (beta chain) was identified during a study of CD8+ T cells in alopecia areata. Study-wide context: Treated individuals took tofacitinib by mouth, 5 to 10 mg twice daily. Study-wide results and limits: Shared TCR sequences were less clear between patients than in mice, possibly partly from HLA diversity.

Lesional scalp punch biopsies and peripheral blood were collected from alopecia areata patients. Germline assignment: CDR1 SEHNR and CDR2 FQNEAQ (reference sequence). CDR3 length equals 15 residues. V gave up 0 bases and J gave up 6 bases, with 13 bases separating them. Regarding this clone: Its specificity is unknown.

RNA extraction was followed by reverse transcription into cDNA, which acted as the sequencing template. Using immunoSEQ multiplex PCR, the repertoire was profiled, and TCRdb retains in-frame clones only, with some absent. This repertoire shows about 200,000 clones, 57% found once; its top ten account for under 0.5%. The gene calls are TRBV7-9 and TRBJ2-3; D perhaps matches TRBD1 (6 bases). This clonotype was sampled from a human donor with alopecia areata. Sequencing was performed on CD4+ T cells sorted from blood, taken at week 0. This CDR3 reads CASSLAGGGADTQYF. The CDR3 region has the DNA TGTGCCAGCAGCTTAGCTGGGGGCGGCGCGGATACGCAGTATTTT.